One T cell receptor (beta chain) is described in this entry. Its matching antigen is unknown. The method was immunoSEQ multiplex PCR; TCRdb's version includes in-frame clones alone and lacks a portion of them. The table has approximately 100,000 clones, roughly 66% seen once. This specimen belongs to a study of shared clonotypes between healthy human individuals. Points from the study as a whole: Relative to memory subsets, naive subsets generally showed larger estimated richness. Generation probability values for non-shared clonotypes were lower than those for clonotypes shared by all four donors.

Within Nashville, Tennessee resided all donors, each a Caucasian adult. CD8 memory was a combination that joined CD45RO+ cells with CCR7-negative CD45RA+ TemRA cells. This CDR3 is built from 14 residues. Trimming at V came to 3 bases and at J to 7 bases, leaving 7 bases not matched to a gene. Germline CDR1 reads MDHEN; CDR2 reads SYDVKM. The chain joins TRBV28 to TRBJ2-5; 8 bases match TRBD1. Sequenced input: memory CD8+ T cells sorted from blood. Subset given: CD45RO+ cells pooled with CCR7-negative TemRA cells. The sequence derives from a woman aged 25-40 years in good health. CDR3 sequence (DNA): TGTGCCAGCAGTTTGACAGGGGTTCTGTGGACCCAGTACTTC. Its translation is CASSLTGVLWTQYF.